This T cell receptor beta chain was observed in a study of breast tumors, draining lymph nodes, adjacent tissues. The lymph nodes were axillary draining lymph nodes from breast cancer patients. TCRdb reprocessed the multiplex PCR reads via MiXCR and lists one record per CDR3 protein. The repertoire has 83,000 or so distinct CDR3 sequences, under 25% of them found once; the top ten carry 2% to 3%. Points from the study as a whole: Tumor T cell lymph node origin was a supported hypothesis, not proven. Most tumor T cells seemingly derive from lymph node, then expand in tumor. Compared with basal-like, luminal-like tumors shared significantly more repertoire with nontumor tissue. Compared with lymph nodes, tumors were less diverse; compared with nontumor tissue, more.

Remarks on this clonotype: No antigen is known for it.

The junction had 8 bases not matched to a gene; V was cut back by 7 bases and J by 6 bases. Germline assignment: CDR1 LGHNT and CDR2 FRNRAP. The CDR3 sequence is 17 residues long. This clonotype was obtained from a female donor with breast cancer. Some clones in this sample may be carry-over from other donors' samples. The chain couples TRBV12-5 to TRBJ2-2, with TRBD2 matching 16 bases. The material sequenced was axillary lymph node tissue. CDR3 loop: CASDPGTSGRGSGELFF. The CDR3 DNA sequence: TGTGCTAGTGACCCCGGGACTAGCGGGAGGGGTTCCGGGGAGCTGTTTTTT.